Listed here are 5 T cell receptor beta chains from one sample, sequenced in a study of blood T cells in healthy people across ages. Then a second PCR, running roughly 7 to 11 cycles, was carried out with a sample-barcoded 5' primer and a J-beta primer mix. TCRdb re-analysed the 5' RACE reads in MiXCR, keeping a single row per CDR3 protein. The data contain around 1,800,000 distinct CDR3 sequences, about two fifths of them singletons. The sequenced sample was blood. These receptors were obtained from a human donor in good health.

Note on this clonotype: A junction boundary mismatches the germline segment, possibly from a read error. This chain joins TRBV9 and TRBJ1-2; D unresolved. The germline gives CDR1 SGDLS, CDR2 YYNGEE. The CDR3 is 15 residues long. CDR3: CANSVMANAGYGYTF. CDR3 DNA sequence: TGTGCCAACAGCGTAATGGCGAACGCTGGGTATGGCTACACCTTC. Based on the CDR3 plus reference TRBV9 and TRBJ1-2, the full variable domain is DSGVTQTPKHLITATGQRVTLRCSPRSGDLSVYWYQQSLDQGLQFLIQYYNGEERAKGNILERFSAQQFPDLHSELNLSSLELGDSALYFCANSVMANAGYGYTFGSGTRLTVV.

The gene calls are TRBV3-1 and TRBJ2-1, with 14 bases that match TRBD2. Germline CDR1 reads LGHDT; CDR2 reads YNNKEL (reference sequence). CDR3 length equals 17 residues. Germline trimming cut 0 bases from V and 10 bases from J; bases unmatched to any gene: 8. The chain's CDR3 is CASSQEGGLAGGREQFF. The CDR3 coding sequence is TGTGCCAGCAGCCAAGAAGGTGGACTAGCGGGGGGCAGGGAGCAGTTCTTC.

The CDR3 sequence is CSAPYEAFF. The DNA for the CDR3 is TGCAGTGCTCCGTATGAAGCTTTCTTT. This sequence joins TRBV20-1 and TRBJ1-1; the D is unclear. Germline loops: CDR1 DFQATT, CDR2 SNEGSKA (reference sequence). The CDR3 is made up of 9 amino acids. V was cut by 5 bases and J by 7 bases, with 5 bases left in between.

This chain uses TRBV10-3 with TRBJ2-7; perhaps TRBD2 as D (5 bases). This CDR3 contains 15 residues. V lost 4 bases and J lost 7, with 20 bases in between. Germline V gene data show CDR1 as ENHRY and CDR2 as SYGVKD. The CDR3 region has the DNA TGTGCCATCAGTGCAGAACCCACTAGGCTGCATGAGCAGTACTTC. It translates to CAISAEPTRLHEQYF.

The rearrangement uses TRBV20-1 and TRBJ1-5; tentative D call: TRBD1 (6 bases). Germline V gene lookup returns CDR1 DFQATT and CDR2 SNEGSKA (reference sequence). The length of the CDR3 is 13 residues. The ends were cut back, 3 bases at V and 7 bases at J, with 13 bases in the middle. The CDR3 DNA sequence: TGCAGTGCTAGTATGGGGGGCAGGCAGCCCCAGCATTTT. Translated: CSASMGGRQPQHF.